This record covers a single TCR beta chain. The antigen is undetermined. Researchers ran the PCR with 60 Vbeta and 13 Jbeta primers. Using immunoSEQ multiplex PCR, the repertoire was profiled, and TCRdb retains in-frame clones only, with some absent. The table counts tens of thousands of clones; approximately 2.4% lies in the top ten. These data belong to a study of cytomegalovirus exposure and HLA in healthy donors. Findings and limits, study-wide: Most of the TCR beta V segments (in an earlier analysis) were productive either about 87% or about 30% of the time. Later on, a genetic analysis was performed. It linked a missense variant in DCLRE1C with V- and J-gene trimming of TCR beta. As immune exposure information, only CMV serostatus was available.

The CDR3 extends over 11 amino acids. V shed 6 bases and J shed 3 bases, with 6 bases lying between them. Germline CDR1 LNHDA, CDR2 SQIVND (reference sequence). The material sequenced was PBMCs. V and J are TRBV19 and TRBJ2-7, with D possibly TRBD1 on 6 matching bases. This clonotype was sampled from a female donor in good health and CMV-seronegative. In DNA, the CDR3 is TGTGCCAGTAGAGGGGGCTACGAGCAGTACTTC. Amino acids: CASRGGYEQYF.